This T cell receptor beta chain was documented in a study of long-term antiretroviral therapy in people with HIV. Study-level points and caveats: Whereas controls had wider CDR3 length ranges, HIV repertoires had narrower ones.

Prior to DNA extraction, the samples held about 0.95-11 million cryopreserved PBMC. In regard to this clone: The antigen remains unidentified.

Samples were assayed with immunoSEQ v3.0 at survey level. Sequencing targeted 40,000-50,000 T-cell genomes per sample. The method was immunoSEQ multiplex PCR; TCRdb's version includes in-frame clones alone and lacks a portion of them. The sample includes about 48,000 clones, approximately 79% seen only once; the top ten take under 3.5%. Germline CDR1 reads MNHNS; CDR2 reads SASEGT. Trimming removed 6 bases from V and 11 bases from J; junction bases left unmatched: 11. The CDR3 is 13 amino acids. The sample was unsorted PBMCs, taken 0.8 years after starting antiretroviral therapy. The sequence was collected from a woman younger than 30 with HIV. This chain connects TRBV6-1 to TRBJ1-2; 8 nucleotides agree with TRBD1. The DNA of the CDR3 is TGTGCCAGCAGAACCGGGACAGGTTTAGCGTACACCTTC. This encodes CASRTGTGLAYTF.